What follows are 26 T cell receptor beta chains derived from one specimen sequenced in a study of T cells after yellow fever vaccination. MiXCR was run by TCRdb on the 5' RACE reads, yielding one entry per CDR3 protein. Among 300,000 to 400,000 distinct CDR3 sequences listed, under 15% were seen once. The sequencing here drew on CD4+ T cells sorted from PBMCs, taken 15 days after the yellow fever booster vaccination. The source is a man aged 18 to 30 who received the YFV17D yellow fever vaccine.

The sample holds a few counts of this clonotype. The CDR3 protein is CASTYRHYRETQYF. The CDR3 coding sequence is TGTGCCAGCACCTATAGACATTATCGGGAGACCCAGTACTTC. The chain combines TRBV5-8 with TRBJ2-5; D remains ambiguous. CDR1 is SGHTS and CDR2 is YDEGEE in the germline V gene. V was cut by 6 bases and J by 5 bases, with 17 bases left in between. The CDR3 covers 14 residues.

The V and J genes are TRBV4-2 and TRBJ2-1; D remains unclear. This CDR3 spans 12 amino acids. V was trimmed by 4 bases and J by 8 bases, leaving 9 bases between them. Germline V gene lookup returns CDR1 LGHNA and CDR2 YNFKEQ. As DNA, the CDR3 is TGTGCCAGCAGCCCCCCGGGCGATGAGCAGTTCTTC. Encoded protein: CASSPPGDEQFF.

The chain carries TRBV7-2 and TRBJ2-1; D not resolved. This CDR3 spans 14 amino acids. V lost 6 bases to trimming and J lost 4 bases, with 13 bases between them. The germline V gene encodes CDR1 SGHTA and CDR2 FQGNSA. CDR3 loop: CASRDPGAYNEQFF. Written as DNA, the CDR3 is TGTGCCAGCAGGGACCCGGGCGCGTACAATGAGCAGTTCTTC.

This clonotype came up many times. J is TRBJ2-1 and V is TRBV9; perhaps D is TRBD1 or TRBD2 (5 bases each). V was pared by 2 bases and J by 2 bases, with 8 bases between. The CDR3 sequence is 14 residues long. Germline V gene sequence: CDR1 SGDLS, CDR2 YYNGEE. CDR3 nucleotides: TGTGCCAGCAGCGTTGGGGGACCCTACAATGAGCAGTTCTTC. Amino acids: CASSVGGPYNEQFF.

CDR3 loop: CASSPGLHGTDTQYF. The CDR3 bases are TGCGCCAGCAGCCCCGGCCTACATGGCACAGATACGCAGTATTTT. V and J are TRBV4-3 and TRBJ2-3; no definite D call. Germline V CDR1 and CDR2: LGHNA, YSLEER. V was pared by 4 bases and J by 1 base, with 12 bases between. The CDR3 has 15 residues.

The chain employs TRBV29-1 and TRBJ2-2; 12 bases agree with TRBD2. Germline values: CDR1 SQVTM, CDR2 ANQGSEA. CDR3 length: 17 amino acids. The J segment lost 0 bases and the V segment lost 3 bases, leaving 5 bases of the junction unmatched. The CDR3: CSVDGTSGRANTGELFF. The CDR3 bases are TGCAGCGTTGACGGGACTAGCGGGCGCGCGAACACCGGGGAGCTGTTTTTT.

This clonotype was seen a handful of times. The chain employs TRBV24-1 and TRBJ1-2, with D possibly being TRBD1 (6 bases). CDR1 is KGHDR, CDR2 SFDVKD, per germline. The CDR3 extends over 17 amino acids. V lost 7 bases, J lost 6 bases, and 26 bases lay in between. CDR3 coding DNA: TGTGCCACCAGCGCCTCTCTGGGGACATCAGGGAAGGATGGCTACACCTTC. Translation: CATSASLGTSGKDGYTF.

This clonotype was counted only a few times. The chain combines TRBV3-1 with TRBJ1-6; possibly TRBD1 for D (5 bases). Trimming shortened V by 1 base and J by 10 bases, and 20 bases separated the two germline ends. CDR3 size: 17 residues. Germline CDR1 LGHDT, CDR2 YNNKEL (reference sequence). As DNA, the CDR3 is TGTGCCAGCAGCCAAGGATACCGGGGGATCAGGAAATCACCCCTCCACTTT. Amino acid sequence: CASSQGYRGIRKSPLHF.

The CDR3 DNA is TGTGCCAGCAGTTACTCGACCAGGGGCACAGATACGCAGTATTTT. Its translation: CASSYSTRGTDTQYF. The chain is built from TRBV6-2 or TRBV6-3 and TRBJ2-3, with D possibly TRBD1 on 5 matching bases. The germline V gene has CDR1 MNHEY and CDR2 SVGEGT. CDR3 length: 15 amino acids. Trimming shortened V by 0 bases and J by 1 base, and 8 bases separated the two germline ends.

This clonotype has ten or more counts. The chain couples TRBV4-3 to TRBJ2-6, with D perhaps TRBD1 or TRBD2 (6 bases each). Germline assignment: CDR1 LGHNA and CDR2 YSLEER. The CDR3 runs to 17 residues. V lost 6 bases and J lost 2, with 17 bases in between. The CDR3 DNA reads TGCGCCAGCAGTGGAGGGGCAGGGGTTGCTGGGGCCAACGTCCTGACTTTC. This sequence encodes CASSGGAGVAGANVLTF.

This clonotype appeared many times. This chain links TRBV7-2 with TRBJ2-3; D may be TRBD2 (6 bases). Germline V CDR1 and CDR2: SGHTA, FQGNSA. Trimming removed 5 bases at V and 2 bases at J, with 11 bases between. The CDR3 sequence is 14 residues long. CDR3 loop: CASSQDYFTDTQYF. The CDR3 nucleotides are TGTGCCAGCAGCCAGGACTATTTCACAGATACGCAGTATTTT.

This chain uses TRBV14 with TRBJ2-3; 8 bases map to TRBD1. Trimming at V came to 2 bases and at J to 0 bases, leaving 10 bases not matched to a gene. The CDR3 is made up of 18 amino acids. Germline V gives CDR1 SGHDN, CDR2 FVKESK. As DNA, the CDR3 is TGTGCCAGCAGCCAAAATCTCAGGGGGCCTTTAAGCACAGATACGCAGTATTTT. Its translation: CASSQNLRGPLSTDTQYF.

This clonotype was detected a few times. The chain couples TRBV4-3 to TRBJ1-3; D is ambiguous. The germline V and J ends were trimmed by 0 bases and 9 bases, with 6 bases remaining between them. Germline V CDR1 and CDR2: LGHNA, YSLEER. The CDR3 length is 12 residues. As DNA, the CDR3 is TGCGCCAGCAGCCAAGAGTCTCGCACCATATATTTT. It encodes CASSQESRTIYF.

A few counts support this clonotype. V is TRBV6-2 or TRBV6-3 and J is TRBJ2-1, with unresolved D. Germline V gene sequence: CDR1 MNHEY, CDR2 SVGEGT. Between the trimmed V and J ends, which lost 2 bases and 6 bases, there was a span of 11 bases. The CDR3 is 14 amino acids. The CDR3 is CASSYVGLGNEQFF. The CDR3 DNA sequence: TGTGCCAGCAGTTACGTCGGATTAGGCAATGAGCAGTTCTTC.

The chain employs TRBV5-1 and TRBJ2-3; D might be TRBD2 (6 bases). CDR1 SGHRS and CDR2 YFSETQ come from the germline V gene. The V end lost 3 bases, the J end lost 6 bases, and 20 bases lay between the germline ends. This CDR3 has 16 residues. CDR3 sequence: CASSSPPPSAGDTQYF. In DNA form, the CDR3 reads TGCGCCAGCAGCTCCCCCCCCCCTAGCGCGGGGGATACGCAGTATTTT.

This sequence joins TRBV18 and TRBJ2-7; maybe TRBD2 (6 bases). CDR1 is KGHSH and CDR2 is LQKENI in the germline V gene. This CDR3 is built from 13 residues. V dropped 2 bases and J dropped 5 bases, with 10 bases sitting between them. Here the CDR3 reads CASSPGLPDEQYF. The CDR3 coding sequence is TGTGCCAGCTCACCAGGACTACCGGACGAGCAGTACTTC.

The table lists this clonotype with a few counts. V and J are TRBV15 and TRBJ1-2; D ambiguous. Germline CDR1 and CDR2: LNHNV and YYDKDF (reference sequence). Between the trimmed V and J ends, which lost 0 bases and 3 bases, there was a span of 8 bases. The CDR3 is 14 residues long. The CDR3 loop is CATSRDLADYGYTF. In DNA, the CDR3 is TGTGCCACCAGCAGAGATTTAGCAGACTATGGCTACACCTTC.

This rearrangement joins TRBV10-3 to TRBJ1-5, with D hard to call. Germline CDR1 ENHRY, CDR2 SYGVKD. Trimming pared 2 bases from V and 5 bases from J, leaving 13 bases between. The CDR3 totals 15 residues. The CDR3 DNA sequence: TGTGCCATCAGTGAGAAAGGACCCTCCTATCAGCCCCAGCATTTT. This sequence encodes CAISEKGPSYQPQHF.

This clonotype was counted at least ten times. The chain couples TRBV6-5 to TRBJ1-5, with D maybe TRBD1 (5 bases). CDR1 and CDR2 (germline): MNHEY, SVGAGI. Between the trimmed V and J ends, which lost 8 bases and 4 bases, there was a span of 21 bases. This CDR3 region has 16 residues. CDR3 region: CASQRAGTEINQPQHF. DNA for the CDR3: TGTGCCAGCCAAAGGGCCGGGACTGAGATTAATCAGCCCCAGCATTTT.

V usage is TRBV7-9 and J usage is TRBJ1-2; D uncertain. Germline CDR1 reads SEHNR; CDR2 reads FQNEAQ (reference sequence). There are 13 residues in the CDR3. Trimming stripped 6 bases from V and 4 bases from J, with 12 bases between. The CDR3 DNA reads as TGTGCCAGCAGTCCTATCGGGAGCTATGGCTACACCTTC. Its protein is CASSPIGSYGYTF.

V and J are TRBV7-6 and TRBJ2-7, with D perhaps TRBD1 or TRBD2 (5 bases each). Between the trimmed V and J ends, which lost 3 bases and 3 bases, there was a span of 15 bases. The germline V gene encodes CDR1 SGHVS and CDR2 FNYEAQ. There are 15 residues in the CDR3. The CDR3, as DNA: TGTGCCAGCAGCTTGGGGCTAGGGAGTAACTACGAGCAGTACGTC. This codes for CASSLGLGSNYEQYV.

V and J are TRBV6-2 or TRBV6-3 and TRBJ2-7, with 10 bases that match TRBD1. CDR1 is MNHEY, CDR2 SVGEGT, per germline. V was pared by 6 bases and J by 7 bases, with 9 bases of the junction left unmatched. The CDR3 totals 14 residues. DNA for the CDR3: TGTGCCAGCAGAGCGCACGGACAGGGGGGAGAGCAGTACTTC. This codes for CASRAHGQGGEQYF.

Only a few counts were recorded for this clonotype. J is TRBJ2-5 and V is TRBV2; 11 nucleotides agree with TRBD1. The CDR3 is 16 amino acids. The germline V gene has CDR1 SNHLY and CDR2 FYNNEI. Germline trimming cut 5 bases from V and 5 bases from J; bases unmatched to any gene: 10. The CDR3 nucleotides read TGTGCCAGCAGTCTAGATCGTGGGACAGGGGGTGAGACCCAGTACTTC. This sequence encodes CASSLDRGTGGETQYF. Using reference TRBV2 and TRBJ2-5 for the parts outside the CDR3, the full variable domain is EPEVTQTPSHQVTQMGQEVILRCVPISNHLYFYWYRQILGQKVEFLVSFYNNEISEKSEIFDDQFSVERPDGSNFTLKIRSTKLEDSAMYFCASSLDRGTGGETQYFGPGTRLLVL.

This clonotype was detected many times. This chain joins TRBV19 and TRBJ2-4, with 9 bases lining up with TRBD1. The V and J ends lost 2 bases and 0 bases, in that order; junction bases with no gene match: 14. The CDR3 covers 20 residues. Germline V gene lookup returns CDR1 LNHDA and CDR2 SQIVND (reference sequence). The CDR3 DNA reads as TGTGCCAGTAGTATATCAGGGACAGGGACCGAGTCTAGAGCCAAAAACATTCAGTACTTC. The encoded protein is CASSISGTGTESRAKNIQYF.

This clonotype was seen more than once but under ten times. The rearrangement joins TRBV3-1 to TRBJ1-1; weak D call: TRBD1 (5 bases). V was cut by 5 bases and J by 6 bases, with 10 bases left in between. The V gene's germline CDR1 is LGHDT and CDR2 YNNKEL (reference sequence). The length of the CDR3 is 12 residues. The chain's CDR3 is CASSVQGAEAFF. The CDR3 nucleotides read TGTGCCAGCAGCGTCCAGGGTGCTGAAGCTTTCTTT.

The V gene is TRBV5-1, the J gene TRBJ1-3, with D maybe TRBD1 (5 bases). With 7 bases removed from V and 0 bases from J, the gap between germline ends came to 17 bases. CDR3 length: 16 amino acids. Looked up from germline, CDR1 is SGHRS and CDR2 is YFSETQ. The CDR3, as DNA: TGCGCCAGCTCCCCGGGGGGGACGGGCTCTGGAAACACCATATATTTT. Translated, it gives CASSPGGTGSGNTIYF.